There are many counts of the clone carrying this T cell receptor beta chain. Its antigen is unidentified. The sample comes from a study of regulatory T cells in long-lasting Graves disease. CDR3-region Arm-PCR and iRepertoire HTBI primers produced the TCR beta libraries. MiXCR, applied by TCRdb to the multiplex PCR reads, yields one record per CDR3 protein. The sample consists of 240,000 or so distinct CDR3 sequences, just over 20% of them appearing once. Time point described: newly diagnosed GD, antithyroid drugs for less than 3 months. RNA isolated from PBMCs was used to make the TCR library. Notes on the study in general: TCR diversity was lower in persistent than newly diagnosed Graves' disease. Persistent cases favored TRBV28, TRBJ1-2 and TRBJ2-5.

Trimming stripped 6 bases from V and 3 bases from J, with 18 bases between. The germline V gene encodes CDR1 SGHNT and CDR2 YYREEE (reference sequence). The CDR3 totals 15 residues. The TCR sequence derives from a female donor with Graves disease. The rearrangement joins TRBV5-4 to TRBJ1-2, with a weak D call TRBD1 (6 bases). This specimen was peripheral blood mononuclear cells (PBMCs), taken at new diagnosis, from a patient treated with antithyroid drugs. CDR3 nucleotide sequence: TGTGCCAGCACCCTTTACAGGGCGGTCGACTATGGCTACACCTTC. Residues: CASTLYRAVDYGYTF.